The 10 T cell receptor beta chains in this list originate from one sample, sequenced in a study of shared clonotypes between healthy human individuals. Using immunoSEQ multiplex PCR, the repertoire was profiled, and TCRdb retains in-frame clones only, with some absent. The table records over 400,000 clones, 95% to 97% of them present only once. The sequencing sample was made of naive CD4+ T cells sorted from blood. Subset in this sample: CD45RA+ positively selected. The receptors derive from a woman in her twenties or thirties in good health.

This clone came up once. This chain connects TRBV28 to TRBJ2-5, with D perhaps matching TRBD1 (5 bases). V was clipped by 6 bases and J by 5 bases, with 16 bases between them. Germline V CDR1 and CDR2: MDHEN, SYDVKM. The CDR3 has 14 amino acids. CDR3 DNA: TGTGCCAGCAGAATACAAGGGGCGAAGGAGACCCAGTACTTC. Translation gives CASRIQGAKETQYF. Combining the CDR3 with reference TRBV28 and TRBJ2-5 gives the whole variable domain DVKVTQSSRYLVKRTGEKVFLECVQDMDHENMFWYRQDPGLGLRLIYFSYDVKMKEKGDIPEGYSVSREKKERFSLILESASTNQTSMYLCASRIQGAKETQYFGPGTRLLVL.

The chain links TRBV9 to TRBJ2-7, with unresolved D. V lost 0 bases and J 2 bases, leaving 12 bases between the germline ends. The CDR3 length is 15 residues. Per germline, CDR1 SGDLS and CDR2 YYNGEE. The CDR3 region has the DNA TGTGCCAGCAGCGTAGATAGCCCAGCGACCTACGAGCAGTACTTC. Its protein product is CASSVDSPATYEQYF.

For the CDR3, the DNA is TGCGCCAGCAGCCAGCCGACAGGGCGGTTAAAGACCCAGTACTTC. Its translation: CASSQPTGRLKTQYF. The chain couples TRBV4-1 to TRBJ2-5; 7 bases agree with TRBD1. The CDR3 consists of 15 residues. V trimming: 3 bases; J trimming: 6 bases; junction bases outside the gene matches: 10. In germline, CDR1 is MGHRA, CDR2 YSYEKL.

The V call is TRBV6-1, the J call TRBJ1-4, with TRBD1 matching over 7 bases. Per germline, CDR1 MNHNS and CDR2 SASEGT. The J segment lost 4 bases and the V segment lost 9 bases, leaving 5 bases of the junction unmatched. CDR3 length: 13 residues. The CDR3 sequence: CASLRQGNEKLFF. DNA for the CDR3: TGTGCCAGTCTCCGACAGGGTAATGAAAAACTGTTTTTT.

The V call is TRBV7-6, the J call TRBJ2-6; D is ambiguous. V gave up 2 bases and J gave up 4 bases, with 6 bases separating them. Germline V lookup: CDR1 SGHVS, CDR2 FNYEAQ. The CDR3 runs 14 residues. The CDR3 protein is CASSLMQGANVLTF. CDR3 sequence (DNA): TGTGCCAGCAGCTTAATGCAGGGGGCCAACGTCCTGACTTTC.

The rearrangement links TRBV7-6 to TRBJ2-7; TRBD2 matches at 8 bases. V shed 0 bases, J shed 4 bases, and the junction held 5 bases outside the gene matches. Germline CDR1 and CDR2: SGHVS and FNYEAQ. This CDR3 contains 15 residues. The CDR3 reads CASSLARERGYEQYF. The CDR3 DNA reads TGTGCCAGCAGCTTAGCTAGGGAGCGGGGGTACGAGCAGTACTTC. Variable domain in full (rest from reference TRBV7-6 and TRBJ2-7): GAGVSQSPRYKVTKRGQDVALRCDPISGHVSLYWYRQALGQGPEFLTYFNYEAQQDKSGLPNDRFSAERPEGSISTLTIQRTEQRDSAMYRCASSLARERGYEQYFGPGTRLTVT.

The chain couples TRBV2 to TRBJ2-1; TRBD2 might be the D (5 bases). The CDR3 is 14 amino acids. Trimming pared 8 bases from V and 6 bases from J, leaving 17 bases between. Germline CDR1 and CDR2: SNHLY and FYNNEI. CDR3 bases: TGTGCCAGCGAAGCGGCGATCCCCGGCAATGAGCAGTTCTTC. This translates into CASEAAIPGNEQFF.

The chain joins TRBV4-1 to TRBJ1-5; D is possibly TRBD1 (5 bases). V lost 1 base to trimming and J lost 1 base, with 14 bases between them. Germline CDR1 and CDR2: MGHRA and YSYEKL. CDR3 length: 17 amino acids. The CDR3 here is CASSQGIGAPSNQPQHF. The CDR3 DNA follows: TGCGCCAGCAGCCAAGGGATCGGGGCACCCAGCAATCAGCCCCAGCATTTT.

The genes are TRBV28 and TRBJ2-2, with 16 nucleotides matching TRBD2. The CDR3 loop spans 17 amino acids. The germline CDR1 and CDR2 sequences are MDHEN and SYDVKM. Trimming at V came to 4 bases and at J to 6 bases, leaving 5 bases not matched to a gene. In nucleotides, the CDR3 is TGTGCCAGCAGTTCTACCGGGACTAGCGGGAGGGCCGGGGAGCTGTTTTTT. Translation: CASSSTGTSGRAGELFF.

The chain recombines TRBV5-6 with TRBJ2-7; no clear D. From germline, CDR1 is SGHDT and CDR2 YYEEEE. The CDR3 totals 13 residues. V shed 0 bases and J shed 0 bases, with 4 bases lying between them. The CDR3 loop reads CASSLGSSYEQYF. DNA for the CDR3: TGTGCCAGCAGCTTGGGGAGCTCCTACGAGCAGTACTTC.